This T cell receptor (beta chain) was found in a study of T-cell memory formation after mild COVID-19. Study results and limitations: The main location of contracting CD4+ clones was CM and EM, and that of contracting CD8+ clones was EMRA. Cross-reactive memory seemingly joined, as some responding clones were found in pre-infection memory.

TCR alpha and TCR beta cDNA libraries with sample barcodes and UMIs came from 5'RACE using constant-segment primers. TCRdb analysed the 5' RACE reads with MiXCR anew, one entry per CDR3 protein. The sample shows 250,000 to 400,000 distinct CDR3 sequences, 13% to 15% of them seen only once. CDR1 and CDR2 (germline): KGHDR, SFDVKD. The trim removed 4 bases at V and 3 bases at J, leaving 2 bases unmatched. There are 14 residues in the CDR3. In regard to this clonotype: Its specificity is not known.

The clonotype was recovered from a man aged 18 to 30 who had mild COVID-19 (a few samples of this study predate the infection). Cell type and time point are not known. V gene TRBV24-1 combines with J gene TRBJ2-5, with 9 bases fitting TRBD1. Sequencing was carried out using PBMCs or a T cell subset sorted from them (not recorded which). The CDR3 sequence: CATSEGTGKETQYF. In DNA form, the CDR3 reads TGTGCCACCAGTGAGGGGACAGGGAAAGAGACCCAGTACTTC.